The rows below give T cell receptor beta chains drawn from one sample of a study of post-analysis software for immune sequencing data. TCRdb reprocessed the PCR reads with MiXCR, giving one entry per CDR3 protein. The sample gives roughly 200,000 distinct CDR3 sequences, over 25% of which show up once; roughly 3.5% is in the top ten. The sample comprised blood. The source of these receptors is a girl under 18 with multiple sclerosis. Both conserved end residues are part of each CDR3. D genes are given only for firm matches. Clone size is given for some rows only: seen once, a few or many times, or a class if the clone is expanded.

many	TRBV12-3/TRBV12-4	.	TRBJ1-1	TGTGCCAGCAGTTTCAAGAACACTGAAGCTTTCTTT	CASSFKNTEAFF
.	TRBV7-9	TRBD2	TRBJ2-7	TGTGCCAGCAGCTGGGGACTAGCCTCCTACGAGCAGTACTTC	CASSWGLASYEQYF
few	TRBV5-1	TRBD1	TRBJ1-1	TGCGCCAGCAGCGTGACAGGGGAGAACACTGAAGCTTTCTTT	CASSVTGENTEAFF
.	TRBV5-1	.	TRBJ2-1	TGCGCCAGCAGCTTAGCGGTGTACAATGAGCAGTTCTTC	CASSLAVYNEQFF
many	TRBV29-1	.	TRBJ2-7	TGCAGCGTCCAAAAGGAGGGTTACGAGCAGTACTTC	CSVQKEGYEQYF
many	TRBV28	.	TRBJ2-7	TGTGCCAGCACCCCTCGGGAGCGCGCTACCTACGAGCAGTACTTC	CASTPRERATYEQYF
many	TRBV11-1	.	TRBJ2-5	TGTGCCAGCAGCTTAACCAGAGGACTATACGGAGAGACCCAGTACTTC	CASSLTRGLYGETQYF
few	TRBV5-1	.	TRBJ1-2	TGCGCCAGCAGCTGGGCGGCGTCTGACTATGGCTACACCTTC	CASSWAASDYGYTF
.	TRBV20-1	.	TRBJ1-5	TGCAGTGCTAGAGAGGGGCGAAATAGCAATCAGCCCCAGCATTTT	CSAREGRNSNQPQHF
.	TRBV7-9	.	TRBJ2-2	TGTGCCAGCAGCTTAGTTTCAGGAACGGGCACCGGGGAGCTGTTTTTT	CASSLVSGTGTGELFF
many	TRBV6-5	.	TRBJ2-7	TGTGCCAGCAGTTACTTGCCTCAAGGCTCCTACGAGCAGTACTTC	CASSYLPQGSYEQYF
many	TRBV6-6	.	TRBJ2-5	TGTGCCAGCGGGGAGACCCAGTACTTC	CASGETQYF
few	TRBV5-5	.	TRBJ2-1	TGTGCCCGCAGCTTGGGTACAGGTCACAATGAACAGTTCTTC	CARSLGTGHNEQFF
many	TRBV5-1	.	TRBJ2-4	TGCGCCAGCAGCTCAATGGGTGAAGGCAAAAACATTCAGTACTTC	CASSSMGEGKNIQYF
many	TRBV5-1	.	TRBJ2-7	TGCGCCAGCAGCTCATCTGAGCGGGCCCCCTACGAGCAGTACTTC	CASSSSERAPYEQYF
.	TRBV20-1	.	TRBJ2-1	TGCAGTGCTCCCCCACGAAGCTCCTACAATGAGCAGTTCTTC	CSAPPRSSYNEQFF
.	TRBV5-1	.	TRBJ1-1	TGCGCCAGCAGCTTGTGGAGGGCACTGAACACTGAAGCTTTCTTT	CASSLWRALNTEAFF
many	TRBV5-1	.	TRBJ1-5	TGCGCCAGCAGCTTGGTTGCGGGCCCCAATCAGCCCCAGCATTTT	CASSLVAGPNQPQHF
many	TRBV10-3	.	TRBJ1-2	TGTGCCATCAGTGAGGGACAGATTAACTATGGCTACACCTTC	CAISEGQINYGYTF
many	TRBV29-1	.	TRBJ2-7	TGCAGCGTTGAAAAGCAGGAGACCTCCTACGAGCAGTACTTC	CSVEKQETSYEQYF
few	TRBV20-1	.	TRBJ1-4	TGCAGTGCTGCCGACAGTGCAACTAATGAAAAACTGTTTTTT	CSAADSATNEKLFF
many	TRBV20-1	TRBD1	TRBJ1-1	TGCAGTGCTAGGGTTAATCCTGGACAGGGGGTGGAGGAAGCTTTCTTT	CSARVNPGQGVEEAFF
.	TRBV12-3/TRBV12-4	TRBD1	TRBJ1-1	TGTGCCAGCACCCGGAGGACAGGGGGGATGAACACTGAAGCTTTCTTT	CASTRRTGGMNTEAFF
many	TRBV3-1	.	TRBJ2-1	TGTGCCAGCAGCCGAGACTCACCGGCCTTCCCTTACAATGAGCAGTTCTTC	CASSRDSPAFPYNEQFF
many	TRBV27	TRBD1	TRBJ1-2	TGTGCCAGCAGCCCAGCCGGACAGGGGCTTTATGGCTACACCTTC	CASSPAGQGLYGYTF
many	TRBV28	.	TRBJ1-5	TGTGCCAGCAGTTTAACGGGGGAGGTCCAGCCCCAGCATTTT	CASSLTGEVQPQHF
many	TRBV12-3/TRBV12-4	TRBD1	TRBJ2-7	TGTGCCAGCAACCCTGACAGGGGGTACGAGCAGTACTTC	CASNPDRGYEQYF
few	TRBV28	.	TRBJ2-3	TGTGCCAGCAGTTCTGGGAACAGGGCCAAAGATACGCAGTATTTT	CASSSGNRAKDTQYF
.	TRBV6-6	.	TRBJ1-5	TGTGCCAGCATGGTGGGGAATCAGCCCCAGCATTTT	CASMVGNQPQHF
once	TRBV5-1	TRBD2	TRBJ2-1	TGCGCCAGCAGCTTGGCGGTGGCGGGAGGCAAAGCCAATGAGCAGTTCTTC	CASSLAVAGGKANEQFF
.	TRBV3-1	.	TRBJ2-4	TGTGCCAGCAGCCAACCAGACTACTCCTACAATGAGCAGTACTTC	CASSQPDYSYNEQYF
.	TRBV3-1	.	TRBJ2-7	TGTGCCAGCAGTTGGCTGGAGGCTAACGAGCAGTACTTC	CASSWLEANEQYF
.	TRBV20-1	.	TRBJ1-1	TGCAGTGCTAGTCAGGGGTCGGACACTGAAGCTTTCTTT	CSASQGSDTEAFF
many	TRBV10-3	.	TRBJ2-7	TGTGCCATCAGTGAGCTGGGAGTGTTGGAAAGCTACGAGCAGTACTTC	CAISELGVLESYEQYF
.	TRBV10-3	TRBD1	TRBJ1-1	TGTGCCATCAGTGGGGGACAGGACAACACTGAAGCTTTCTTT	CAISGGQDNTEAFF